Below are 3 T cell receptor beta chains sequenced from a single sample in a study of blood T cell repertoires in COVID-19. TCRdb keeps only in-frame clones here, not all; method: immunoSEQ multiplex PCR. The sample comprises approximately 160,000 clones, about 80% of which are singletons, and 7% to 9% rests with the top ten. What was sequenced was peripheral blood. These receptors originate from a man aged 55 to 70 with acute or convalescent COVID-19.

The chain carries TRBV14 and TRBJ1-2, with TRBD1 as a possible D gene (5 bases). Germline loops: CDR1 SGHDN, CDR2 FVKESK. The germline V and J ends were trimmed by 1 base and 8 bases, with 14 bases remaining between them. The CDR3 runs 14 residues. The CDR3 loop reads CASSQAGGLEGYTF. Here the CDR3 DNA reads TGTGCCAGCAGCCAAGCGGGGGGACTGGAGGGCTACACCTTC.

The chain joins TRBV5-1 to TRBJ1-1, with D possibly matching TRBD1 (5 bases). Germline values: CDR1 SGHRS, CDR2 YFSETQ. The V gene lost 2 bases and the J gene lost 6 bases, with 14 bases spanning the gap. This CDR3 spans 14 amino acids. CDR3 sequence (DNA): TGCGCCAGCAGCTTCGTGGCCAAGGGGTCTGAAGCTTTCTTT. It yields the protein CASSFVAKGSEAFF.

V usage is TRBV25-1 and J usage is TRBJ1-1, with unresolved D. V lost 1 base to trimming and J lost 7 bases, with 10 bases between them. Germline CDR1 reads MGHDK; CDR2 reads SYGVNS. There are 13 residues in the CDR3. Here the CDR3 reads CASSELEEVEAFF. The CDR3 DNA sequence: TGTGCCAGCAGTGAATTGGAGGAAGTTGAAGCTTTCTTT. The full variable domain, rest sourced from reference TRBV25-1 and TRBJ1-1, is EADIYQTPRYLVIGTGKKITLECSQTMGHDKMYWYQQDPGMELHLIHYSYGVNSTEKGDLSSESTVSRIRTEHFPLTLESARPSHTSQYLCASSELEEVEAFFGQGTRLTVV.